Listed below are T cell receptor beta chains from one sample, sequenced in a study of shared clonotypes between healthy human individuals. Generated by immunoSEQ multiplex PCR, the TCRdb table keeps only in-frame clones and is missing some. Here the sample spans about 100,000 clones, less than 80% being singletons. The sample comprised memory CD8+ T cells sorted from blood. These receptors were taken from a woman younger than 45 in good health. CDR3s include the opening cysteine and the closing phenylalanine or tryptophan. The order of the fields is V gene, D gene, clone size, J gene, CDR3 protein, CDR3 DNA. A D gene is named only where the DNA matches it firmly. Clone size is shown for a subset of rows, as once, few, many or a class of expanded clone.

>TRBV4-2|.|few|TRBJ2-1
CASSQRSGTYNEQFF
TGTGCCAGCAGCCAAAGAAGCGGAACCTACAATGAGCAGTTCTTC
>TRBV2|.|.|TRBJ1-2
CASTERVAYGYTF
TGTGCCAGCACCGAGAGGGTCGCCTATGGCTACACCTTC
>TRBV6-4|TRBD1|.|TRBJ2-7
CASSTGDAGEQYF
TGTGCCAGCAGTACAGGGGACGCAGGAGAGCAGTACTTC
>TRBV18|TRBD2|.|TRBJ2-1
CASSPRLAGVVNEQFF
TGTGCCAGCTCACCTCGACTAGCGGGAGTAGTCAATGAGCAGTTCTTC
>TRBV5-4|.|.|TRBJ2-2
CASSTALNTGELFF
TGTGCCAGCAGCACAGCTCTTAACACCGGGGAGCTGTTTTTT
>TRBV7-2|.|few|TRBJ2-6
CASSLIGGANVLTF
TGTGCCAGCAGCTTAATTGGTGGGGCCAACGTCCTGACTTTC
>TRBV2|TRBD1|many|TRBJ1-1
CASRGQGKWTEAFF
TGTGCCAGTAGGGGACAGGGAAAGTGGACTGAAGCTTTCTTT
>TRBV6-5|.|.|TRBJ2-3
CASSYPSWPSTDTQYF
TGTGCCAGCAGTTACCCCTCTTGGCCTAGCACAGATACGCAGTATTTT
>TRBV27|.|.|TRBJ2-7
CASQSMREQYF
TGTGCCAGCCAAAGTATGCGGGAGCAGTACTTC
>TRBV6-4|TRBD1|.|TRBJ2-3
CASSEGQGGADTQYF
TGTGCCAGCAGTGAAGGACAGGGTGGCGCAGATACGCAGTATTTT
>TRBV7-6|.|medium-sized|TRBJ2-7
CASSLGPNYEQYF
TGTGCCAGCAGCTTAGGACCGAACTACGAGCAGTACTTC
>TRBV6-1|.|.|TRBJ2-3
CASSRDNTDTQYF
TGTGCCAGCAGCCGGGACAACACAGATACGCAGTATTTT
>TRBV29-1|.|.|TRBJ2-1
CSADGGEVAYNEQFF
TGCAGCGCCGATGGTGGGGAGGTGGCCTACAATGAGCAGTTCTTC
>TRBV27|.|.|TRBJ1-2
CASTLHPGYGYTF
TGTGCCAGCACTCTCCATCCGGGGTATGGCTACACCTTC
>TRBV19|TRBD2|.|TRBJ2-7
CASSPTSGPYEQYF
TGTGCCAGTAGTCCGACTAGCGGGCCCTACGAGCAGTACTTC
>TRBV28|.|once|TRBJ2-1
CASRERSEQFF
TGTGCCAGTAGAGAAAGAAGTGAGCAGTTCTTC
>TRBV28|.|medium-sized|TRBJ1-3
CASWEGSYLGNTIYF
TGTGCCAGCTGGGAGGGTTCGTATCTTGGAAACACCATATATTTT
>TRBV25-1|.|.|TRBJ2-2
CASSEGEIGTGELFF
TGTGCCAGCAGTGAAGGAGAAATAGGCACCGGGGAGCTGTTTTTT
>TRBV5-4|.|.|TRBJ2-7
CASSLDGWAPITYEQYF
TGTGCCAGCAGCCTTGACGGATGGGCTCCAATAACCTACGAGCAGTACTTC
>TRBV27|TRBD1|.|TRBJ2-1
CASSAPDRVRIRSSYNEQFF
TGTGCCAGCAGTGCCCCCGACAGGGTAAGGATTCGCAGCTCCTACAATGAGCAGTTCTTC
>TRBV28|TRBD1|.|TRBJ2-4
CASSSTDRDRNIQYF
TGTGCCAGCAGTTCAACGGACAGGGACAGAAACATTCAGTACTTC
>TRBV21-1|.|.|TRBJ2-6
CASNKRGSRNYSGANVLTF
TGTGCCAGCAATAAAAGGGGCAGCAGAAATTACTCTGGGGCCAACGTCCTGACTTTC
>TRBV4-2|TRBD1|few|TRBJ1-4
CASSQEGTGDLPSEKLFF
TGTGCCAGCAGCCAAGAAGGGACAGGGGACTTACCTTCGGAAAAACTGTTTTTT
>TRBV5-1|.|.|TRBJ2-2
CASSGPYTGELFF
TGCGCCAGCAGCGGACCTTACACCGGGGAGCTGTTTTTT
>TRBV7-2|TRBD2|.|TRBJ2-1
CASSMTSLVNEQFF
TGTGCCAGCAGCATGACTAGCCTAGTAAATGAGCAGTTCTTC
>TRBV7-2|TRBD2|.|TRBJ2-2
CASSLVAIAGPGELFF
TGTGCCAGCAGCTTAGTGGCGATAGCGGGTCCCGGGGAGCTGTTTTTT
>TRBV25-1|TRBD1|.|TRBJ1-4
CASSFLPGQGAEKLFF
TGTGCCAGCAGTTTTCTTCCGGGACAGGGGGCTGAAAAACTGTTTTTT
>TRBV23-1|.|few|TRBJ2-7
CASSQFPRLQAYEQYF
TGCGCCAGCAGTCAATTCCCCCGGCTCCAAGCCTACGAGCAGTACTTC
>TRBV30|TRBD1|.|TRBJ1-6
CAWSWTGEAPLHF
TGTGCCTGGAGTTGGACAGGGGAAGCACCCCTCCACTTT
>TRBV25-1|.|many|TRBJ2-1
CASSEAGNLHEQFF
TGTGCCAGCAGTGAAGCCGGGAACTTGCATGAGCAGTTCTTC
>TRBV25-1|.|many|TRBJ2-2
CASSEGGGETGELFF
TGTGCCAGCAGTGAAGGAGGCGGAGAAACCGGGGAGCTGTTTTTT
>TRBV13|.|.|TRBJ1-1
CASSLGTPSWNTEAFF
TGTGCCAGCAGCTTAGGGACACCCAGTTGGAACACTGAAGCTTTCTTT
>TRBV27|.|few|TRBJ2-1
CASPLRAGEQFF
TGTGCCAGCCCCCTGCGGGCGGGGGAGCAGTTCTTC
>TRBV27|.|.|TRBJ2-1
CASSNTSYNEQFF
TGTGCCAGCAGCAATACTAGTTACAATGAGCAGTTCTTC
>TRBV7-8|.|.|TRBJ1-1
CASSQNSDTEAFF
TGTGCCAGCAGTCAAAACTCAGACACTGAAGCTTTCTTT
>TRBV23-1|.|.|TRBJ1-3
CASSHSSGNTIYF
TGCGCCAGCAGTCACAGCTCTGGAAACACCATATATTTT